The present TCR beta chain was sequenced within a study of early T cells in non-severe SARS-CoV-2 infection. The CDR3 runs 15 residues. Trimming took 0 bases from V and 3 from J, leaving 11 bases between them. CDR1 is MDHEN and CDR2 is SYDVKM in the germline V gene. This clonotype was seen many times. The library protocol tagged individual cDNA molecules with unique molecular identifiers. TCRdb itself ran the 5' RACE reads through MiXCR, one entry per CDR3 protein. In the table there are tens of thousands of distinct CDR3 sequences, around 12% of which are singletons. Sequenced: whole blood. The chain couples TRBV28 to TRBJ1-2; TRBD1 might be the D (5 bases). The source of this sequence is an adult who was a healthcare worker with PCR-confirmed SARS-CoV-2 infection or an uninfected control (not recorded which). The CDR3: CASSLWSLGHYGYTF. CDR3 nucleotide sequence: TGTGCCAGCAGTTTATGGAGCTTGGGACACTATGGCTACACCTTC.